The rows below give T cell receptor beta chains drawn from one sample of a study of CD8 T cells in ankylosing spondylitis. TCRdb independently ran MiXCR on the 5' RACE reads; one entry per CDR3 protein. The top ten hold about 12% of the sample, which has under 120,000 distinct CDR3 sequences, around 24% seen once. The specimen sequenced was synovial fluid, either unsorted or a sorted T cell fraction (not recorded which). The origin of the receptors is a male donor with ankylosing spondylitis. The CDR3 runs from the conserved cysteine through the conserved F or W. Fields, in order: J gene, V gene, D gene, clone size, CDR3 DNA, CDR3 protein. The D gene is left open where the match is weak. Size tells how often a clone was seen (once, few, many) or the class of an expanded clone, and some rows leave it out.

TRBJ2-3 | TRBV11-2 | TRBD2 | few | TGTGCCAGCAGCTCGACTAGCGGGTCTCGGACAGATACGCAGTATTTT | CASSSTSGSRTDTQYF
TRBJ1-2 | TRBV12-3/TRBV12-4 | TRBD1 | NA | TGTGCCAGCAGTCCGACAGGGGCCTATGGCTACACCTTC | CASSPTGAYGYTF
TRBJ2-1 | TRBV7-9 | TRBD2 | many | TGTGCCAGCAGCTTAGCACTAGCGGGGACCTACAATGAGCAGTTCTTC | CASSLALAGTYNEQFF
TRBJ2-1 | TRBV20-1 | TRBD2 | NA | TGCAGTGCTAGAGGTCCTAGCGGTTACAATGAGCAGTTCTTC | CSARGPSGYNEQFF
TRBJ2-7 | TRBV20-1 | TRBD2 | NA | TGCAGTGCTAGGGCAGCTGCTGGGGGGGACGAGCAGTACTTC | CSARAAAGGDEQYF
TRBJ1-2 | TRBV5-1 | NA | many | TGCGCCAGCAGCTCGGCGGGGCTCAACGACTATGGCTACACCTTC | CASSSAGLNDYGYTF
TRBJ1-1 | TRBV12-3/TRBV12-4 | TRBD1 | NA | TGTGCCAGCAGTTTGTGGACAGGGGGGACTGAAGCTTTCTTT | CASSLWTGGTEAFF
TRBJ1-5 | TRBV2 | NA | few | TGTGCCAGCAAAAAAGGGAGTAGCAATCAGCCCCAGCATTTT | CASKKGSSNQPQHF
TRBJ2-3 | TRBV5-1 | NA | NA | TGCGCCAGCAGCTTGGGGGCTAGCTGGAAAACGGATACGCAGTATTTT | CASSLGASWKTDTQYF
TRBJ1-1 | TRBV29-1 | TRBD1 | few | TGCAGCGTGCCGGGACAGGGAACTGAAGCTTTCTTT | CSVPGQGTEAFF
TRBJ2-1 | TRBV5-1 | NA | NA | TGCGCCAGCACCTTTTTAGGGGGAGGGCAGAACAATGAGCAGTTCTTC | CASTFLGGGQNNEQFF
TRBJ2-2 | TRBV5-5 | TRBD2 | NA | TGTGCCAGCAGCTTGGACGGGAGGGATACCGGGGAGCTGTTTTTT | CASSLDGRDTGELFF
TRBJ2-2 | TRBV7-9 | NA | NA | TGTGCCAGCAGCTTACGAGGTCTGAACACCGGGGAGCTGTTTTTT | CASSLRGLNTGELFF
TRBJ1-5 | TRBV10-3 | NA | few | TGTGCCATCAGGGGCGTGAGTAATCAGCCCCAGCATTTT | CAIRGVSNQPQHF
TRBJ2-1 | TRBV20-1 | TRBD2 | medium-sized | TGCAGTGCGGGGACTAGCGGGAGAGGGTATGAGCAGTTCTTC | CSAGTSGRGYEQFF
TRBJ2-7 | TRBV7-6 | NA | many | TGTGCCAGCAGCTTAGTCTCCGACAACTCCTACGAGCAGTACTTC | CASSLVSDNSYEQYF
TRBJ1-6 | TRBV12-3/TRBV12-4 | TRBD1 | few | TGTGCCAGCAGCCAAAGACAGGGGTTTAATTCACCCCTCCACTTT | CASSQRQGFNSPLHF
TRBJ2-3 | TRBV10-2 | NA | few | TGCGCCAGCAGTGAATGGGAGCCTCCTAGCACAGATACGCAGTATTTT | CASSEWEPPSTDTQYF
TRBJ2-2 | TRBV19 | NA | few | TGTGCCAGTAGTATTACCGGGTCCAACACCGGGGAGCTGTTTTTT | CASSITGSNTGELFF
TRBJ2-1 | TRBV7-8 | TRBD2 | NA | TGTGCCAGCAGCCGCCCTAGCGGTGAGCAGTTCTTC | CASSRPSGEQFF
TRBJ2-2 | TRBV5-1 | NA | NA | TGCGCCAGCAGCTTGGGAGCAGGGAGGTTCACCGGGGAGCTGTTTTTT | CASSLGAGRFTGELFF
TRBJ2-5 | TRBV11-2 | TRBD1 | NA | TGTGCCAGCAGCTTAGACGGGACAGGGCAAGAGACCCAGTACTTC | CASSLDGTGQETQYF